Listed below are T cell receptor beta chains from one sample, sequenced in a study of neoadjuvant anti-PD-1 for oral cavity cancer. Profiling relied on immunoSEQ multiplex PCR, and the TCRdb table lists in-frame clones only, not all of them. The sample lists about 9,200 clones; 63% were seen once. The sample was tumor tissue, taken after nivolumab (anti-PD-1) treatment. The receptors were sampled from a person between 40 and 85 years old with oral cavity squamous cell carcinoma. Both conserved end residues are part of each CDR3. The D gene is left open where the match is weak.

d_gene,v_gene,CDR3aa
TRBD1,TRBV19,CASSIEFYETGAGYEQYF
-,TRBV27,CASTSSAWEFGTEAFF
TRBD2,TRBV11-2,CASTPFGGASGGHEQYF
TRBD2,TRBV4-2,CASSHVTSGGLYNEQFF
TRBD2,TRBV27,CASSHSGTSGSTSYEQYF
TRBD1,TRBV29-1,CSVRETGGNQPQHF
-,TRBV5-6,CASSLDPAAANSPLHF
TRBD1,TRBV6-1,CASSVGGGENYGYTF
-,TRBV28,CASSFPGQYSNQPQHF
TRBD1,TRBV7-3,CASSHLTGRSNQPQHF
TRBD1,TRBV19,CASSIRGLYNEQFF
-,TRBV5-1,CASSPPPMGLGEQYF
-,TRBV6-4,CATPSVRRKGNTIYF
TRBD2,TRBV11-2,CASSLDERGSGANVLTF
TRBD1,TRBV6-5,CASSRGSDTQYF
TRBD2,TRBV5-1,CASNWTSDPNEQFF
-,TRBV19,CASSIGGGLDLNYGYTF
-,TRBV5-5,CASSPFQAGNTYEQYF
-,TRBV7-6,CASSLGYRDTISPLHF
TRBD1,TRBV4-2,CASSQGDRVGYTF
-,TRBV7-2,CASSSGQREQYF
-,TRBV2,CASQGRYSPLHF
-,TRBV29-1,CSAEVGWDEKLFF
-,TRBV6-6,CASRRITDTQYF
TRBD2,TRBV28,CASRSLSSGRALF
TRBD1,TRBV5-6,CASSLTGQGAFNEQFF
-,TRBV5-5,CASSPEGRPNTEAFF
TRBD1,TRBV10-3,CAISVRDRGHNEQFF
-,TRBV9,CASSVAQGGTYEQYF
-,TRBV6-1,CAARGGSNQPQHF
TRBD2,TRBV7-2,CASSRPLAEYTGELFF
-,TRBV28,CASWDFYNEQFF
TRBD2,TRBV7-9,CASSLGGGYQETQYF
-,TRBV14,CASNPTLYNEQFF
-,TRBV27,CASRGGENTIYF